Each of the 25 T cell receptor beta chains below was sequenced from the same sample in a study of OX40 agonist ivuxolimab in advanced cancers. Generated by immunoSEQ multiplex PCR, the TCRdb table keeps only in-frame clones and is missing some. The sample holds just under 85,000 clones, 84% seen once. Sequences were derived from CD4+ or CD8+ T cells sorted from blood, sampled in a trial of the OX40 agonist ivuxolimab. The source is an adult with an advanced solid tumor such as melanoma, head and neck, liver or kidney cancer.

For the CDR3, the DNA is TGTGCCAGCTCACCAACTAGCGGGGGGGCCGACACCGGGGAGCTGTTTTTT. Translating it yields CASSPTSGGADTGELFF. The chain carries TRBV18 and TRBJ2-2; 13 positions match TRBD2. The CDR3 is 17 amino acids. CDR1 and CDR2 from the germline V gene are KGHSH and LQKENI. The junction had 3 bases not matched to a gene; V was cut back by 2 bases and J by 3 bases.

This chain links TRBV6-1 with TRBJ2-7; no firm D call. V shed 4 bases and J shed 4 bases, with 8 bases lying between them. The CDR3 extends over 12 amino acids. Germline values: CDR1 MNHNS, CDR2 SASEGT. The CDR3 is CASSVMGYEQYV. The CDR3 DNA sequence: TGTGCCAGCAGTGTTATGGGATACGAGCAGTACGTC.

This clone was seen only once. For the CDR3, the DNA is TGTGCCAGCAGCTCAAGCGGGGGGGCCACCCATGAGCAGTTCTTC. Its protein product is CASSSSGGATHEQFF. The chain recombines TRBV7-8 with TRBJ2-1; 10 bases line up with TRBD2. Germline values: CDR1 SGHVS, CDR2 FQNEAQ. V was clipped by 4 bases and J by 8 bases; unmatched bases: 8. CDR3 length: 15 residues. Full variable domain (outside the CDR3, taken from reference TRBV7-8 and TRBJ2-1): GAGVSQSPRYKVAKRGQDVALRCDPISGHVSLFWYQQALGQGPEFLTYFQNEAQLDKSGLPSDRFFAERPEGSVSTLKIQRTQQEDSAVYLCASSSSGGATHEQFFGPGTRLTVL.

To note about this clone: Additional DNA sequences in this sample encode the identical CDR3. The chain recombines TRBV5-1 with TRBJ2-5; 8 bases align to TRBD1. The CDR3 contains 13 residues. The germline V gene has CDR1 SGHRS and CDR2 YFSETQ. Trimming removed 3 bases from V and 4 bases from J; junction bases left unmatched: 2. The CDR3 region is CASSSGGGETQYF. In nucleotides, the CDR3 is TGCGCCAGCAGCTCAGGGGGCGGAGAGACCCAGTACTTC.

This clone turned up a few times. J is TRBJ2-7 and V is TRBV7-2, with a possible D match to TRBD2 (5 bases). Germline values: CDR1 SGHTA, CDR2 FQGNSA. Trimming removed 5 bases at V and 2 bases at J, with 13 bases between. The CDR3 has 14 residues. DNA for the CDR3: TGTGCCAGCAGCCCGTCTCGAGGGACCTACGAGCAGTACTTC. Protein: CASSPSRGTYEQYF.

The chain uses TRBV6-1 and TRBJ1-5; 8 nucleotides align to TRBD1. The CDR3 runs to 17 residues. Unmatched junction bases numbered 7, after V lost 2 bases and J lost 1 base. Per germline, CDR1 MNHNS and CDR2 SASEGT. The CDR3 is CASSELPGDRSNQPQHF. In DNA form, the CDR3 reads TGTGCCAGCAGTGAACTACCAGGGGACAGGAGCAATCAGCCCCAGCATTTT.

The gene calls are TRBV5-1 and TRBJ1-4, with a possible D match to TRBD1 (5 bases). The CDR3 spans 16 residues. V lost 4 bases, J lost 1 base, and 14 bases lay in between. CDR1 and CDR2 from the germline V gene are SGHRS and YFSETQ. CDR3 in amino acids: CASSGGLGGTNEKLFF. The CDR3 coding sequence is TGCGCCAGCAGCGGGGGACTTGGGGGAACTAATGAAAAACTGTTTTTT.

The chain uses TRBV2 and TRBJ2-7; unclear D gene. V was cut by 7 bases and J by 7 bases, with 17 bases left in between. Per the germline V gene, CDR1 is SNHLY and CDR2 is FYNNEI. CDR3 size: 13 residues. The chain's CDR3 is CASTGWVLGEQYF. The DNA of the CDR3 is TGTGCCAGCACCGGGTGGGTCCTGGGGGAGCAGTACTTC. The full variable domain, completed using reference TRBV2 and TRBJ2-7, is EPEVTQTPSHQVTQMGQEVILRCVPISNHLYFYWYRQILGQKVEFLVSFYNNEISEKSEIFDDQFSVERPDGSNFTLKIRSTKLEDSAMYFCASTGWVLGEQYFGPGTRLTVT.

The chain links TRBV19 to TRBJ2-2; TRBD2 aligns across 9 bases. Trimming took 3 bases from V and 1 from J; bases not matched to a gene: 3. CDR3 length equals 16 residues. Germline CDR1 LNHDA, CDR2 SQIVND (reference sequence). CDR3 nucleotide sequence: TGTGCCAGTAGTATGGGTAGCGGGGGGAACACCGGGGAGCTGTTTTTT. This encodes CASSMGSGGNTGELFF.

This chain uses TRBV2 with TRBJ1-5; D not resolved. Germline CDR1 is SNHLY and CDR2 is FYNNEI. V dropped 5 bases and J dropped 4 bases, with 9 bases sitting between them. This CDR3 contains 13 residues. CDR3 region: CASSSGENQPQHF. For the CDR3, the DNA is TGTGCCAGCAGTTCGGGTGAGAATCAGCCCCAGCATTTT.

This clone came up a few times. The rearrangement uses TRBV28 and TRBJ1-5, with no clear D. With 8 bases removed from V and 7 bases from J, the gap between germline ends came to 18 bases. The CDR3 is 14 residues long. The germline CDR1 and CDR2 sequences are MDHEN and SYDVKM. For the CDR3, the DNA is TGTGCCAGCTCGCCCCCCGGGAGGGAACAGCCCCAGCATTTT. This sequence encodes CASSPPGREQPQHF.

The chain employs TRBV5-4 and TRBJ2-5; D gene unclear. Trimming took 0 bases from V and 1 from J, leaving 13 bases between them. Germline CDR1 is SGHNT and CDR2 is YYREEE (reference sequence). This CDR3 spans 16 amino acids. In DNA, the CDR3 is TGTGCCAGCAGCTTGGATCAAGGTGTTATCCAAGAGACCCAGTACTTC. Its translation: CASSLDQGVIQETQYF.

This chain links TRBV6-6 with TRBJ2-4; 8 nucleotides match TRBD2. The trim removed 6 bases at V and 6 bases at J, leaving 7 bases unmatched. Germline V gene lookup returns CDR1 MNHNY and CDR2 SVGAGI (reference sequence). The CDR3 totals 14 residues. CDR3 DNA: TGTGCCAGCAGCACCGGGACTAGGGCAAACATTCAGTACTTC. As protein: CASSTGTRANIQYF.

The chain carries TRBV6-1 and TRBJ2-5; D is unresolved. The CDR3 is 12 amino acids. V dropped 7 bases and J dropped 5 bases, with 11 bases sitting between them. Germline V gene lookup returns CDR1 MNHNS and CDR2 SASEGT. CDR3 in amino acids: CASTGSRETQYF. The CDR3 nucleotides are TGTGCCAGCACCGGGTCTAGGGAGACCCAGTACTTC.

V is TRBV5-1 and J is TRBJ1-4; D is undetermined. This CDR3 contains 15 residues. The germline gives CDR1 SGHRS, CDR2 YFSETQ. V lost 1 base and J 4 bases, leaving 11 bases between the germline ends. CDR3: CASSLSLGNNEKLFF. Written as DNA, the CDR3 is TGCGCCAGCAGCTTGAGCTTGGGAAATAATGAAAAACTGTTTTTT. The full variable domain, rest sourced from reference TRBV5-1 and TRBJ1-4, is KAGVTQTPRYLIKTRGQQVTLSCSPISGHRSVSWYQQTPGQGLQFLFEYFSETQRNKGNFPGRFSGRQFSNSRSEMNVSTLELGDSALYLCASSLSLGNNEKLFFGSGTQLSVL.

This sequence joins TRBV7-2 and TRBJ1-6, with D tentatively TRBD1 (5 bases). Germline CDR1 is SGHTA and CDR2 is FQGNSA. The CDR3 sequence is 15 residues long. Trimming pared 3 bases from V and 3 bases from J, leaving 9 bases between. This chain's CDR3 is CASSFQTDYNSPLHF. CDR3 nucleotides: TGTGCCAGCAGCTTCCAGACAGACTATAATTCACCCCTCCACTTT.

The gene calls are TRBV4-3 and TRBJ2-2; tentative D call: TRBD1 (6 bases). The germline V gene encodes CDR1 LGHNA and CDR2 YSLEER. This CDR3 spans 18 amino acids. Trimming cost V 3 bases and J 4 bases, with 21 bases left between them. The CDR3 protein is CASSQGQLGALTTGELFF. The CDR3 DNA sequence: TGCGCCAGCAGCCAGGGGCAGCTGGGGGCCCTAACCACCGGGGAGCTGTTTTTT.

J is TRBJ1-2 and V is TRBV18, with 7 positions matching TRBD1. J gave up 1 base and V 3 bases, and 8 bases lay outside the gene matches. The germline CDR1 and CDR2 sequences are KGHSH and LQKENI. This CDR3 region has 16 residues. CDR3 DNA sequence: TGTGCCAGCTCACCCGCGACAGGGACTCTTAACTATGGCTACACCTTC. Translating gives CASSPATGTLNYGYTF.

This chain uses TRBV25-1 with TRBJ1-2, with TRBD1 identical over 9 bases. Looked up from germline, CDR1 is MGHDK and CDR2 is SYGVNS. Germline trimming cut 5 bases from V and 7 bases from J; bases unmatched to any gene: 5. The CDR3 has 13 residues. CDR3 bases: TGTGCCAGCAGTCGATCACAGGGGGCTGGCTACACCTTC. This codes for CASSRSQGAGYTF.

This clone is a singleton in its sample. The rearrangement uses TRBV27 and TRBJ2-6; tentative D call: TRBD2 (6 bases). The V end lost 8 bases, the J end lost 0 bases, and 17 bases lay between the germline ends. CDR1 is MNHEY, CDR2 SMNVEV, per germline (reference sequence). This CDR3 is built from 17 residues. CDR3 coding DNA: TGTGCCAGCGGACGTGGGGGGACTTCCTCTGGGGCCAACGTCCTGACTTTC. It is translated as CASGRGGTSSGANVLTF.

This clone was detected once. The V call is TRBV10-3, the J call TRBJ2-7, with D perhaps matching TRBD2 (7 bases). The CDR3 loop spans 17 amino acids. V was pared by 5 bases and J by 0 bases, with 20 bases between. The V gene's germline CDR1 is ENHRY and CDR2 SYGVKD. The CDR3 DNA reads TGTGCCATCAGTCCTAGACCTGCAGGGGAGGGCTCCTACGAGCAGTACGTC. It encodes CAISPRPAGEGSYEQYV.

J is TRBJ2-4 and V is TRBV5-6, with a possible D match to TRBD2 (6 bases). This CDR3 spans 17 amino acids. Trimming cost V 1 base and J 1 base, with 15 bases left between them. CDR1 is SGHDT, CDR2 YYEEEE, per germline. The CDR3 DNA sequence: TGTGCCAGCAGCTTGTTCCAGGGAGCGGGCGCCAAAAACATTCAGTACTTC. Residues: CASSLFQGAGAKNIQYF.

This sequence joins TRBV7-2 and TRBJ2-1; 9 positions agree with TRBD2. The CDR3 sequence is 16 residues long. V lost 7 bases and J lost 2; bases outside the gene matches: 9. CDR1 is SGHTA, CDR2 FQGNSA, per germline. The CDR3, as DNA: TGTGCCAGCACCCCCGCTGCGGGGGGGGCCTACAATGAGCAGTTCTTC. This gives the protein CASTPAAGGAYNEQFF.

Comments on this clone: Other DNA sequences from this sample encode an identical CDR3 as well. V is TRBV28 and J is TRBJ1-2; 7 nucleotides match TRBD1. J lost 3 bases, V lost 6 bases, and 4 bases had no gene match. Germline V gene data show CDR1 as MDHEN and CDR2 as SYDVKM. The CDR3 is 13 amino acids. CDR3 coding DNA: TGTGCCAGCAGAACCGGGACAGACTATGGCTACACCTTC. This sequence encodes CASRTGTDYGYTF.

As DNA, the CDR3 is TGTGCCATAGGACAGGCCCCGAACACTGAAGCTTTCTTT. Translation: CAIGQAPNTEAFF. The chain is built from TRBV10-3 and TRBJ1-1, with 7 bases aligning to TRBD1. The germline gives CDR1 ENHRY, CDR2 SYGVKD. The CDR3 extends over 13 amino acids. V shed 9 bases and J 1 base; nucleotides not matched to a gene: 5.